This T cell receptor beta chain was identified during a study of T cells in Graves' hyperthyroidism and ophthalmopathy. Using RNA transcripts as the source, TCR beta CDR3 regions were amplified. First-round RT-PCR of the TCR CDR3 relied on the HTBI primer set. In TCRdb, the multiplex PCR reads were re-called with MiXCR into one record per CDR3 protein. The sample includes about 700,000 distinct CDR3 sequences, 14% of them seen just once. V lost 5 bases and J 3 bases, leaving 13 bases between the germline ends. Germline CDR1 reads DFQATT; CDR2 reads SNEGSKA (reference sequence). The CDR3 consists of 13 residues. Study observations and caveats: Blood held most thyroid clonotypes expanded above 0.001 frequency.

Patients were excluded because of uncontrolled infection, other autoimmune disease, pregnancy or lactation. Diagnostic decisions used clinical symptoms, serum thyroxine and TRAb, thyroid ultrasound and orbital computed tomography. This clonotype was found many times. Its antigen is unidentified. J is TRBJ1-1 and V is TRBV20-1; maybe TRBD1 (6 bases). The source is a woman in her late teens or twenties with Graves' hyperthyroidism. What was sequenced was blood. CDR3 protein: CSAGGGSYTEAFF. For the CDR3, the DNA is TGCAGTGCTGGGGGGGGCAGCTACACTGAAGCTTTCTTT.